This T cell receptor beta chain stems from a study of early T cells in non-severe SARS-CoV-2 infection. This CDR3 is built from 17 residues. Trimming at V came to 2 bases and at J to 4 bases, leaving 10 bases not matched to a gene. TCRdb itself ran the 5' RACE reads through MiXCR, one entry per CDR3 protein. The repertoire consists of over 35,000 distinct CDR3 sequences, with about 6% occurring once and the leading ten covering less than 25%. This clonotype was counted between two and nine times. This clonotype was sampled from an adult who was a healthcare worker with PCR-confirmed SARS-CoV-2 infection or an uninfected control (not recorded which). The sample was whole blood, taken at baseline. The V and J genes are TRBV12-3 or TRBV12-4 and TRBJ1-4; 7 bases fit TRBD1. The DNA for the CDR3 is TGTGCCAGCAGTTTACGTCCACCGGGACAGTTTAATGAAAAACTGTTTTTT. Protein product: CASSLRPPGQFNEKLFF.